The 29 T cell receptor beta chains below were found in one sample sequenced in a study of T cell responses to AZD1222 COVID-19 vaccine. Sequenced by immunoSEQ multiplex PCR; TCRdb stores in-frame clones only, minus some. The repertoire holds 120,000 or so clones, with 70% to 85% as singletons. The sample here was peripheral blood, taken on day 0 of AZD1222 vaccination. All receptors derive from an adult in good health.

The V and J genes are TRBV3-1 (or the pseudogene TRBV3-2) and TRBJ2-7; 7 nucleotides align to TRBD2. V gave up 1 base and J gave up 1 base; unmatched junction bases: 7. The CDR3 is made up of 16 amino acids. In germline, CDR1 is LGHDT, CDR2 YNNKEL (reference sequence). CDR3 sequence reads: CASSQGQLAVSYEQYF. As DNA, the CDR3 is TGTGCCAGCAGCCAAGGCCAGCTAGCGGTGTCCTACGAGCAGTACTTC.

This chain joins TRBV27 and TRBJ1-1, with D possibly TRBD1 on 5 matching bases. The germline V gene encodes CDR1 MNHEY and CDR2 SMNVEV (reference sequence). V lost 4 bases to trimming and J lost 4 bases, with 13 bases between them. The CDR3 length is 14 residues. CDR3 sequence reads: CASSWRGRGTEAFF. The DNA for the CDR3 is TGTGCCAGCAGTTGGCGGGGGAGGGGCACTGAAGCTTTCTTT.

V is TRBV5-1 and J is TRBJ1-2, with D perhaps matching TRBD1 (5 bases). The length of the CDR3 is 17 residues. The V and J ends lost 1 base and 0 bases respectively, with 16 bases between them. The germline gives CDR1 SGHRS, CDR2 YFSETQ. Written as DNA, the CDR3 is TGCGCCAGCAGCTTGATGAACAGGATCGGTTCTAACTATGGCTACACCTTC. Its protein product is CASSLMNRIGSNYGYTF.

V is TRBV19 and J is TRBJ1-2; D is unclear. Germline lookup yields CDR1 LNHDA and CDR2 SQIVND (reference sequence). Trimming shortened V by 4 bases and J by 14 bases, and 14 bases separated the two germline ends. The CDR3 has 11 amino acids. The CDR3 loop reads CASSNVHASTF. DNA for the CDR3: TGTGCCAGTAGTAATGTCCATGCCTCTACCTTC.

V usage is TRBV19 and J usage is TRBJ2-7; possible D gene TRBD2, 5 bases. The germline CDR1 and CDR2 sequences are LNHDA and SQIVND (reference sequence). Trimming cost V 9 bases and J 1 base, with 10 bases left between them. This CDR3 is built from 12 residues. The CDR3, as DNA: TGTGCCAGCAGCGGAGAATCCTACGAGCAGTACTTC. Translated: CASSGESYEQYF.

The rearrangement links TRBV28 to TRBJ1-6; TRBD1 matches 7 bases. This CDR3 has 13 amino acids. Unmatched junction bases numbered 12, after V lost 7 bases and J lost 15 bases. Germline V gene sequence: CDR1 MDHEN, CDR2 SYDVKM. The CDR3 DNA sequence: TGTGCCAGCACTAAGACAGGGCAATTTCTCCTCCACTTT. The encoded protein is CASTKTGQFLLHF.

This clone rates as medium-sized (0.01 to 0.1%). V gene TRBV5-4 combines with J gene TRBJ1-1; maybe TRBD1 (6 bases). In germline, CDR1 is SGHNT, CDR2 YYREEE (reference sequence). The CDR3 consists of 15 residues. The ends were cut back, 3 bases at V and 1 base at J, with 13 bases in the middle. The CDR3 region has the DNA TGTGCCAGCAGCTCTCCTACAGGGCCGAACACTGAAGCTTTCTTT. This codes for CASSSPTGPNTEAFF.

This rearrangement joins TRBV12-3 or TRBV12-4 to TRBJ1-3; no clear D. V was shortened by 8 bases and J by 0 bases, with 8 bases between the two germline ends. The CDR3 sequence is 13 residues long. The CDR3 nucleotides are TGTGCCAGCTCGGTGATCTCTGGAAACACCATATATTTT. Its translation: CASSVISGNTIYF.

This chain links TRBV6-5 with TRBJ2-7; D call uncertain. CDR3 size: 13 residues. V gave up 6 bases and J gave up 0 bases, with 9 bases separating them. Germline V gene data show CDR1 as MNHEY and CDR2 as SVGAGI. CDR3 residues: CASRQLPSYEQYF. The CDR3 DNA reads as TGTGCCAGCAGGCAACTCCCCTCCTACGAGCAGTACTTC.

V and J are TRBV5-1 and TRBJ1-1, with 8 nucleotides matching TRBD1. Germline V gene sequence: CDR1 SGHRS, CDR2 YFSETQ. V lost 3 bases to trimming and J lost 5 bases; unmatched junction nucleotides: 3. The CDR3 spans 13 residues. CDR3 bases: TGCGCCAGCAGCTCGACAGGGGAGACTGAAGCTTTCTTT. Translation: CASSSTGETEAFF.

The genes are TRBV28 and TRBJ1-5, with D uncertain. Per the germline V gene, CDR1 is MDHEN and CDR2 is SYDVKM. The CDR3 is 17 residues long. V was cut by 1 base and J by 3 bases, with 16 bases left in between. The CDR3 reads CASSLLRAGYANQPQHF. The CDR3 DNA reads as TGTGCCAGCAGTTTATTGAGGGCGGGGTATGCCAATCAGCCCCAGCATTTT.

The chain uses TRBV18 and TRBJ1-2; a weak D match, TRBD1 (6 bases). V lost 1 base, J lost 0 bases, and 15 bases lay in between. CDR1 is KGHSH, CDR2 LQKENI, per germline. The CDR3 consists of 17 residues. CDR3 sequence reads: CASSPRAGGPANYGYTF. The CDR3 DNA reads as TGTGCCAGCTCACCACGCGCGGGGGGGCCAGCTAACTATGGCTACACCTTC.

This clone was found a few times. The chain uses TRBV7-6 and TRBJ1-2; a possible D gene is TRBD1 (6 bases). The CDR3 has 15 residues. Trimming shortened V by 3 bases and J by 2 bases, and 13 bases separated the two germline ends. CDR1 is SGHVS and CDR2 is FNYEAQ in the germline V gene. The CDR3 region has the DNA TGTGCCAGCAGCTTTGGGACACCTGAGAACTATGGCTACACCTTC. Protein sequence: CASSFGTPENYGYTF.

This chain joins TRBV5-1 and TRBJ1-6, with TRBD1 as a possible D gene (5 bases). Germline CDR1 reads SGHRS; CDR2 reads YFSETQ. This CDR3 has 13 residues. V was trimmed by 0 bases and J by 7 bases, leaving 5 bases between them. The CDR3 coding sequence is TGCGCCAGCAGCTTGGGACAGAATTCACCCCTCCACTTT. This translates into CASSLGQNSPLHF.

This clone was observed a handful of times. J is TRBJ1-1 and V is TRBV5-1; D ambiguous. The CDR3 covers 13 residues. From germline, CDR1 is SGHRS and CDR2 YFSETQ. V was clipped by 1 base and J by 5 bases, with 9 bases between them. The CDR3 reads CASSLTLGTEAFF. The CDR3 bases are TGCGCCAGCAGCTTGACTCTGGGGACTGAAGCTTTCTTT.

This clone was counted between two and nine times. The rearrangement uses TRBV5-1 and TRBJ2-7, with D maybe TRBD2 (6 bases). This CDR3 has 12 residues. V was clipped by 7 bases and J by 0 bases, with 8 bases between them. Germline V gene lookup returns CDR1 SGHRS and CDR2 YFSETQ. DNA for the CDR3: TGCGCCAGCGGAGGGGACTCCTACGAGCAGTACTTC. Translated, it gives CASGGDSYEQYF.

This clone has a single count. The J gene is TRBJ1-1, the V gene TRBV30; D possibly corresponds to TRBD1 (5 bases). The V end was cut by 5 bases, the J end by 4 bases, with 11 bases between. The CDR3 is 12 amino acids. CDR1 is GTSNPN, CDR2 SVGIG, per germline (reference sequence). The CDR3 protein is CAWGGTSTEAFF. CDR3 bases: TGTGCCTGGGGGGGTACGAGCACTGAAGCTTTCTTT.

This clone was seen more than once but under ten times. The V gene is TRBV6-5, the J gene TRBJ2-7; D might be TRBD1 (5 bases). Germline CDR1 reads MNHEY; CDR2 reads SVGAGI. V was clipped by 6 bases and J by 5 bases, with 8 bases between them. CDR3 length: 11 residues. CDR3 DNA: TGTGCCAGCAGAAGGGGAAACGAGCAGTACTTC. This sequence encodes CASRRGNEQYF.

The genes are TRBV3-1 (or the pseudogene TRBV3-2) and TRBJ2-7; D unclear. Germline values: CDR1 LGHDT, CDR2 YNNKEL (reference sequence). This CDR3 is built from 13 residues. The germline V and J ends were trimmed by 1 base and 2 bases, with 6 bases remaining between them. The CDR3 DNA reads TGTGCCAGCAGCCAAGTTCCAACCTACGAGCAGTACTTC. It translates to CASSQVPTYEQYF.

A few counts support this clone. The chain combines TRBV19 with TRBJ2-7, with a tentative D call TRBD1 (6 bases). V lost 5 bases and J lost 1, with 15 bases in between. Germline CDR1 LNHDA, CDR2 SQIVND (reference sequence). The CDR3 covers 15 residues. Here the CDR3 reads CASSSGPGESYEQYF. CDR3 coding DNA: TGTGCCAGTAGTTCCGGCCCAGGGGAATCCTACGAGCAGTACTTC.

V and J are TRBV3-1 (or the pseudogene TRBV3-2) and TRBJ2-7; 10 bases agree with TRBD1. V was pared by 5 bases and J by 6 bases, with 13 bases of the junction left unmatched. The CDR3 has 16 residues. The V gene's germline CDR1 is LGHDT and CDR2 YNNKEL (reference sequence). The CDR3 region is CASSFSLGQGSGEQYF. For the CDR3, the DNA is TGTGCCAGCAGCTTCAGCCTGGGACAGGGGTCCGGCGAGCAGTACTTC.

J is TRBJ1-1 and V is TRBV28; D gene uncertain. The CDR3 totals 13 residues. The germline V gene encodes CDR1 MDHEN and CDR2 SYDVKM. V was trimmed by 1 base and J by 11 bases, leaving 14 bases between them. This chain's CDR3 is CASSLSGSKEAFF. The DNA for the CDR3 is TGTGCCAGCAGTTTATCAGGCTCAAAAGAGGCTTTCTTT.

This clone was picked up one time. The genes are TRBV6-5 and TRBJ1-1, with a possible D match to TRBD1 (5 bases). The length of the CDR3 is 13 residues. Germline V gene sequence: CDR1 MNHEY, CDR2 SVGAGI. V was shortened by 7 bases and J by 4 bases, with 13 bases between the two germline ends. The CDR3 region is CASMRAGGTEAFF. The CDR3 DNA sequence: TGTGCCAGCATGAGGGCCGGGGGCACTGAAGCTTTCTTT.

This rearrangement joins TRBV6-5 to TRBJ1-1; D uncertain. CDR1 is MNHEY and CDR2 is SVGAGI in the germline V gene. The CDR3 is made up of 15 amino acids. V lost 0 bases and J 0 bases, leaving 8 bases between the germline ends. The CDR3 spells CASSYSGNLNTEAFF. The CDR3 DNA follows: TGTGCCAGCAGTTACTCCGGTAACCTGAACACTGAAGCTTTCTTT.

The genes are TRBV7-2 and TRBJ2-7, with TRBD1 matching over 7 bases. The CDR3 contains 13 residues. Germline-derived CDR1 and CDR2 are SGHTA and FQGNSA. J lost 10 bases, V lost 1 base, and 7 bases had no gene match. Here the CDR3 DNA reads TGTGCCAGCAGCTTAGGGGGACAGCCCAAACAGTACTTC. This gives the protein CASSLGGQPKQYF.

The J gene is TRBJ2-7, the V gene TRBV27; TRBD2 is a possible D gene (5 bases). This CDR3 contains 15 residues. Germline V CDR1 and CDR2: MNHEY, SMNVEV (reference sequence). The germline V and J ends were trimmed by 4 bases and 1 base, with 14 bases remaining between them. The CDR3 DNA sequence: TGTGCCAGCAGTTGGTCCGGGAAAGGGTCCTACGAGCAGTACTTC. Translation: CASSWSGKGSYEQYF.

The chain links TRBV28 to TRBJ1-5, with 7 positions matching TRBD1. V lost 8 bases and J lost 2; bases outside the gene matches: 9. CDR3 length: 15 residues. Germline V gene data show CDR1 as MDHEN and CDR2 as SYDVKM. The CDR3 protein is CASWDSQVGNQPQHF. The CDR3 bases are TGTGCCAGCTGGGACAGCCAGGTAGGCAATCAGCCCCAGCATTTT.

V and J are TRBV2 and TRBJ2-1; 14 bases map to TRBD2. Trimming took 10 bases from V and 9 from J; bases not matched to a gene: 17. The CDR3 covers 17 residues. Germline-derived CDR1 and CDR2 are SNHLY and FYNNEI. Here the CDR3 reads CAKNGLAGGPQIAEQFF. The CDR3 bases are TGTGCCAAAAATGGACTAGCGGGGGGCCCTCAGATTGCTGAGCAGTTCTTC.

This clone is a singleton in its sample. Distinct nucleotide sequences in the sample also encode this CDR3. This chain links TRBV6-5 with TRBJ2-3; 11 bases match TRBD2. With 8 bases clipped from V and 4 bases from J, the junction kept 5 bases outside the gene matches. CDR1 is MNHEY and CDR2 is SVGAGI in the germline V gene. This CDR3 comprises 14 residues. The CDR3 spells CASLSGGASDTQYF. CDR3 bases: TGTGCCAGCCTTAGCGGGGGGGCCTCAGATACGCAGTATTTT.